This T cell receptor beta chain was recovered during a study of T-cell reconstitution after alpha-beta-depleted transplantation in children. This clonotype has only a few counts. Construction of the TCRbeta library involved unique molecular identifiers. TCRdb independently ran MiXCR on the PCR reads; one entry per CDR3 protein. The sample carries about 540,000 distinct CDR3 sequences, about 17% recorded once. This CDR3 spans 13 amino acids. Looked up from germline, CDR1 is DFQATT and CDR2 is SNEGSKA (reference sequence). Germline trimming cut 5 bases from V and 4 bases from J; bases unmatched to any gene: 7.

Sequences were derived from PBMCs from the stem cell graft donor, sampled from the stem cell graft. This receptor was taken from a human donor who donated a stem cell graft to a child with acute lymphoblastic leukemia. The J gene is TRBJ1-1, the V gene TRBV20-1, with TRBD1 identical over 7 bases. The CDR3 reads CSAGSTGSTEAFF. CDR3 bases: TGCAGTGCTGGATCGACAGGGAGCACTGAAGCTTTCTTT.